The following is a TCR beta chain sequence with its context. Its antigen is unidentified. Sequencing was performed with immunoSEQ multiplex PCR; in TCRdb, only in-frame clones are kept and a portion is missing. The data show 50,000 or so clones, 67% seen once. V lost 1 base and J lost 0, with 16 bases in between. Germline CDR1 and CDR2: SGHNT and YENEEA. The CDR3 consists of 18 residues. This specimen belongs to a study of vaccination effects on CD4 cells after COVID-19. Cultured cells yielded isolated CD4+ T cells after 10 to 11 days. J is TRBJ2-1 and V is TRBV11-3; possibly TRBD1 for D (6 bases). Specimen: CD4+ T cells from PBMCs cultured without peptide, collected before COVID-19 vaccination. The receptor comes from a human donor who received a COVID-19 vaccine. The CDR3 here is CASSLAPSQGNSYNEQFF. The CDR3 DNA follows: TGTGCCAGCAGCTTAGCCCCCTCACAGGGCAACTCCTACAATGAGCAGTTCTTC.